These T cell receptor beta chains were read from a single sample in a study of OX40 agonist ivuxolimab in advanced cancers. Sequenced by immunoSEQ multiplex PCR; TCRdb stores in-frame clones only, minus some. The sample has tens of thousands of clones; about 94% are singletons. Sequencing was performed on CD4+ or CD8+ T cells sorted from blood, taken in a trial of the OX40 agonist ivuxolimab. Receptors were obtained from an adult with an advanced solid tumor such as melanoma, head and neck, liver or kidney cancer. CDR3s include the opening cysteine and the closing phenylalanine or tryptophan. Each record gives: J gene, D gene, clone size, V gene, CDR3 DNA, CDR3 protein. The D gene is left open where the match is weak. Only some rows state a clone size, as once, few, many or a class for expanded clones.

J gene: TRBJ1-4; D gene: TRBD1; clone size: NA; V gene: TRBV28; CDR3 DNA: TGTGCCAGCAGTTTAGACAGGGAAGCGGCGGCTAATGAAAAACTGTTTTTT; CDR3 protein: CASSLDREAAANEKLFF
J gene: TRBJ1-1; D gene: NA; clone size: NA; V gene: TRBV6-5; CDR3 DNA: TGTGCCAGCAGTTATGGGCTTTCCGAAGCTTTCTTT; CDR3 protein: CASSYGLSEAFF
J gene: TRBJ1-1; D gene: NA; clone size: NA; V gene: TRBV4-1; CDR3 DNA: TGCGCCAGCAGCCAAACTAGGGGGACTGAAGCTTTCTTT; CDR3 protein: CASSQTRGTEAFF
J gene: TRBJ2-7; D gene: TRBD2; clone size: NA; V gene: TRBV19; CDR3 DNA: TGTGCCAGTAGTATCCTGGCTAGCGGGATTTCCGAGCAGTACTTC; CDR3 protein: CASSILASGISEQYF
J gene: TRBJ2-2; D gene: NA; clone size: once; V gene: TRBV9; CDR3 DNA: TGTGCCAGCAGCGTAGAAGTCGGCAGGGGAGGCACCGGGGAGCTGTTTTTT; CDR3 protein: CASSVEVGRGGTGELFF
J gene: TRBJ2-1; D gene: NA; clone size: NA; V gene: TRBV6-4; CDR3 DNA: TGTGCCAGCAGCCCCGGGCTAGACAATGAGCAGTTCTTC; CDR3 protein: CASSPGLDNEQFF
J gene: TRBJ1-4; D gene: NA; clone size: NA; V gene: TRBV9; CDR3 DNA: TGTGCCAGCAGCCCCTTTGGATTAGGTGAAAAACTGTTTTTT; CDR3 protein: CASSPFGLGEKLFF
J gene: TRBJ2-3; D gene: NA; clone size: NA; V gene: TRBV27; CDR3 DNA: TGTGCCAGCAATAACGGCCCAGATACGCAGTATTTT; CDR3 protein: CASNNGPDTQYF
J gene: TRBJ2-7; D gene: NA; clone size: NA; V gene: TRBV7-2; CDR3 DNA: TGTGCCAGCAGCTTAGAGGCTACCGAGTGGGGCTACTACGAGCAGTACTTC; CDR3 protein: CASSLEATEWGYYEQYF
J gene: TRBJ2-7; D gene: NA; clone size: NA; V gene: TRBV5-1; CDR3 DNA: TGCGCCAGCAGCATATCCGGGACGGTGGGGGCCGAGCAGTACTTC; CDR3 protein: CASSISGTVGAEQYF
J gene: TRBJ2-5; D gene: NA; clone size: NA; V gene: TRBV4-3; CDR3 DNA: TGCGCCAGCAGCCAAGTCAGAGGAGGGCAGCAAGAGACCCAGTACTTC; CDR3 protein: CASSQVRGGQQETQYF
J gene: TRBJ2-3; D gene: TRBD2; clone size: once; V gene: TRBV9; CDR3 DNA: TGTGCCAGCAGCGCTCCTAGCGGATTCACAGATACGCAGTATTTT; CDR3 protein: CASSAPSGFTDTQYF
J gene: TRBJ2-1; D gene: NA; clone size: once; V gene: TRBV6-5; CDR3 DNA: TGTGCCAGCAGTCAACGAGACTATGACAATGAGCAGTTCTTC; CDR3 protein: CASSQRDYDNEQFF
J gene: TRBJ2-7; D gene: TRBD2; clone size: NA; V gene: TRBV4-1; CDR3 DNA: TGCGCCAGCAGCCAGCTAGCGGGAGTGCCCTACGAGCAGTACTTC; CDR3 protein: CASSQLAGVPYEQYF
J gene: TRBJ2-7; D gene: NA; clone size: NA; V gene: TRBV5-3; CDR3 DNA: TGTGCCAGAAGCAGACTAACGGAGGCCGAGCAGTACTTC; CDR3 protein: CARSRLTEAEQYF
J gene: TRBJ2-1; D gene: TRBD1; clone size: NA; V gene: TRBV15; CDR3 DNA: TGTGCCACCAGCAGAGGCTCGACAGGGTTAAGCAATGAGCAGTTCTTC; CDR3 protein: CATSRGSTGLSNEQFF
J gene: TRBJ2-2; D gene: NA; clone size: NA; V gene: TRBV19; CDR3 DNA: TGTGCCAGTAGTAGGCTCCGGGACGCCCACACCGGGGAGCTGTTTTTT; CDR3 protein: CASSRLRDAHTGELFF
J gene: TRBJ2-3; D gene: NA; clone size: NA; V gene: TRBV9; CDR3 DNA: TGTGCCAGCACCAGGGGGGGTAGCGGCACAGATACGCAGTATTTT; CDR3 protein: CASTRGGSGTDTQYF
J gene: TRBJ1-1; D gene: TRBD1; clone size: NA; V gene: TRBV7-9; CDR3 DNA: TGTGCCAGCAGCTATGGACCGGGACAGGGGGGCACTGAAGCTTTCTTT; CDR3 protein: CASSYGPGQGGTEAFF
J gene: TRBJ2-7; D gene: NA; clone size: NA; V gene: TRBV27; CDR3 DNA: TGTGCCAGCAGCCCCGACTTATACGAGCAGTACTTC; CDR3 protein: CASSPDLYEQYF
J gene: TRBJ1-5; D gene: NA; clone size: NA; V gene: TRBV5-6; CDR3 DNA: TGTGCCAGCAGCCCGGGACCCTCGGGGCCCCAGCATTTT; CDR3 protein: CASSPGPSGPQHF
J gene: TRBJ2-3; D gene: TRBD2; clone size: NA; V gene: TRBV9; CDR3 DNA: TGTGCCAGCAGCGATCGACCCTCGGGAGGGTCAGATACGCAGTATTTT; CDR3 protein: CASSDRPSGGSDTQYF
J gene: TRBJ2-3; D gene: TRBD2; clone size: once; V gene: TRBV6-6; CDR3 DNA: TGTGCCAGCAGCCCGGGACTAGCAAACACAGATACGCAGTATTTT; CDR3 protein: CASSPGLANTDTQYF
J gene: TRBJ1-1; D gene: NA; clone size: NA; V gene: TRBV27; CDR3 DNA: TGTGCCAGCAGCCTCGGGGGTGAAGCTTTCTTT; CDR3 protein: CASSLGGEAFF
J gene: TRBJ2-7; D gene: NA; clone size: NA; V gene: TRBV6-6; CDR3 DNA: TGTGCCAGCAGACCAGACTCGACATACGAGCAGTACTTC; CDR3 protein: CASRPDSTYEQYF
J gene: TRBJ2-2; D gene: NA; clone size: NA; V gene: TRBV5-1; CDR3 DNA: TGCGCCAGCAGCCCGGGGATCTTCCCCGGGGAGCTGTTTTTT; CDR3 protein: CASSPGIFPGELFF
J gene: TRBJ2-3; D gene: NA; clone size: NA; V gene: TRBV28; CDR3 DNA: TGTGCCAGCAGTATACAACAGTACTCTAGCACAGATACGCAGTATTTT; CDR3 protein: CASSIQQYSSTDTQYF
J gene: TRBJ2-6; D gene: TRBD1; clone size: NA; V gene: TRBV29-1; CDR3 DNA: TGCAGCGTTGGTGACAGGGGTGTTGACCCTGGGGCCAACGTCCTGACTTTC; CDR3 protein: CSVGDRGVDPGANVLTF
J gene: TRBJ1-4; D gene: NA; clone size: NA; V gene: TRBV27; CDR3 DNA: TGTGCCAGCAGTTTCCGAGGTGCGGGCTCGGGGACGGTTGAAAAACTGTTTTTT; CDR3 protein: CASSFRGAGSGTVEKLFF
J gene: TRBJ1-2; D gene: TRBD1; clone size: NA; V gene: TRBV5-1; CDR3 DNA: TGCGCCAGCATTGACAGGGACAAACTCGGGTATGGCTACACCTTC; CDR3 protein: CASIDRDKLGYGYTF
J gene: TRBJ2-7; D gene: NA; clone size: NA; V gene: TRBV7-7; CDR3 DNA: TGTGCTAGCAGCGCAGGGGAAGCCTACGAGCAGTACTTC; CDR3 protein: CASSAGEAYEQYF
J gene: TRBJ2-6; D gene: NA; clone size: NA; V gene: TRBV7-2; CDR3 DNA: TGTGCCAGCAGCTATAACTCTGGGGCCAACGTCCTGACTTTC; CDR3 protein: CASSYNSGANVLTF
J gene: TRBJ1-2; D gene: TRBD1; clone size: NA; V gene: TRBV7-9; CDR3 DNA: TGTGCCAGCAGCTTTACAGGGGGCGCTGGATATGGCTACACCTTC; CDR3 protein: CASSFTGGAGYGYTF
J gene: TRBJ2-1; D gene: TRBD2; clone size: NA; V gene: TRBV4-3; CDR3 DNA: TGCGCCAGCAGCCAAGTAGCAGCGGGAGTCTCCTACAATGAGCAGTTCTTC; CDR3 protein: CASSQVAAGVSYNEQFF
J gene: TRBJ1-2; D gene: NA; clone size: NA; V gene: TRBV7-9; CDR3 DNA: TGTGCCAGCAGCACACAGGGTCCCTATGGCTACACCTTC; CDR3 protein: CASSTQGPYGYTF
J gene: TRBJ1-1; D gene: NA; clone size: NA; V gene: TRBV10-3; CDR3 DNA: TGTGCCATCGTAAAGGAGGGGTCTTTCCCTGAAGCTTTCTTT; CDR3 protein: CAIVKEGSFPEAFF
J gene: TRBJ2-7; D gene: TRBD2; clone size: NA; V gene: TRBV2; CDR3 DNA: TGTGCCAGCGCCTTTGCGGGAGGGCCTCTCGAGCAGTACTTC; CDR3 protein: CASAFAGGPLEQYF
J gene: TRBJ2-7; D gene: TRBD1; clone size: NA; V gene: TRBV27; CDR3 DNA: TGTGCCAGCAGTTTGGGGACAGCTTACGAGCAGTACTTC; CDR3 protein: CASSLGTAYEQYF
J gene: TRBJ2-7; D gene: NA; clone size: NA; V gene: TRBV28; CDR3 DNA: TGTGCCACCCAACCTCCTTCGACAGAGCCCTACGAGCAGTACTTC; CDR3 protein: CATQPPSTEPYEQYF
J gene: TRBJ2-1; D gene: TRBD2; clone size: NA; V gene: TRBV7-9; CDR3 DNA: TGTGCCAGCAGCCCGGGACTAGCGGGAGGGACTACCTACAATGAGCAGTTCTTC; CDR3 protein: CASSPGLAGGTTYNEQFF
J gene: TRBJ2-1; D gene: TRBD2; clone size: NA; V gene: TRBV11-2; CDR3 DNA: TGTGCCAGCAGCTTAGGGCGTCTAGCGGCAGGCAATGAGCAGTTCTTC; CDR3 protein: CASSLGRLAAGNEQFF
J gene: TRBJ1-4; D gene: TRBD1; clone size: NA; V gene: TRBV15; CDR3 DNA: TGTGCCACCAGCAGAGTGGGACAGGGGAACGAAAAACTGTTTTTT; CDR3 protein: CATSRVGQGNEKLFF
J gene: TRBJ2-3; D gene: TRBD2; clone size: once; V gene: TRBV6-5; CDR3 DNA: TGTGCCAGCACCTCCACTAGCGCAGATACGCAGTATTTT; CDR3 protein: CASTSTSADTQYF
J gene: TRBJ1-2; D gene: NA; clone size: few; V gene: TRBV9; CDR3 DNA: TGTGCCAGCAGCTCAGATGGGACGGGAAACTATGGCTACACCTTC; CDR3 protein: CASSSDGTGNYGYTF
J gene: TRBJ2-7; D gene: NA; clone size: NA; V gene: TRBV11-2; CDR3 DNA: TGTGCCAGCAGCTTAGGCGGGGCCTTCTACGAGCAGTACTTC; CDR3 protein: CASSLGGAFYEQYF
J gene: TRBJ1-1; D gene: TRBD1; clone size: NA; V gene: TRBV6-5; CDR3 DNA: TGTGCCAGCAGTTACCAGCAGACAGGGTTGGGACCTGAAGCTTTCTTT; CDR3 protein: CASSYQQTGLGPEAFF
J gene: TRBJ2-3; D gene: NA; clone size: NA; V gene: TRBV7-6; CDR3 DNA: TGTGCCAGCAGCTTAGTGGGGGGATCCCAGTTCTTT; CDR3 protein: CASSLVGGSQFF
J gene: TRBJ2-4; D gene: NA; clone size: NA; V gene: TRBV27; CDR3 DNA: TGTGCCAGCAGTTCACTCGTGGGGAACTTAGCCAAAAACATTCAGTACTTC; CDR3 protein: CASSSLVGNLAKNIQYF
J gene: TRBJ2-7; D gene: NA; clone size: NA; V gene: TRBV7-9; CDR3 DNA: TGTGCCAGCAGCGCGTTAGCGGACGAGCAGTACTTC; CDR3 protein: CASSALADEQYF
J gene: TRBJ2-7; D gene: NA; clone size: NA; V gene: TRBV29-1; CDR3 DNA: TGCAGCGCCCGGGGCGGTTACGAGCAGTACTTC; CDR3 protein: CSARGGYEQYF
J gene: TRBJ2-7; D gene: NA; clone size: once; V gene: TRBV5-7; CDR3 DNA: TGTGCCAGCAGCTTCCCCGGGAGTCGGGATTATGACGCCTACGAGCAGTACTTC; CDR3 protein: CASSFPGSRDYDAYEQYF
J gene: TRBJ2-7; D gene: NA; clone size: NA; V gene: TRBV7-2; CDR3 DNA: TGTGCCAGCAGCTTAGTTTTAGGGGGTAACTACGAGCAGTACTTC; CDR3 protein: CASSLVLGGNYEQYF
J gene: TRBJ1-2; D gene: NA; clone size: NA; V gene: TRBV28; CDR3 DNA: TGTGCCAGCAGTTTATCCTTAGGCGATGGCTACACCTTC; CDR3 protein: CASSLSLGDGYTF
J gene: TRBJ1-5; D gene: TRBD1; clone size: NA; V gene: TRBV28; CDR3 DNA: TGTGCCAGCAGATTCGGGACAGACCAGCATTTT; CDR3 protein: CASRFGTDQHF
J gene: TRBJ2-1; D gene: NA; clone size: NA; V gene: TRBV27; CDR3 DNA: TGTGCCAGCAGTTTGGTTACCTACAATGAGCAGTTCTTC; CDR3 protein: CASSLVTYNEQFF
J gene: TRBJ2-1; D gene: NA; clone size: once; V gene: TRBV6-5; CDR3 DNA: TGTGCCAGCAGTTTCCGGGCTTACAATGAGCAGTTCTTC; CDR3 protein: CASSFRAYNEQFF
J gene: TRBJ1-1; D gene: NA; clone size: once; V gene: TRBV5-4; CDR3 DNA: TGTGCCAGCAGCTTTTCCCTCCTAAAAGGGGAGAACACTGAAGCTTTCTTT; CDR3 protein: CASSFSLLKGENTEAFF
J gene: TRBJ1-5; D gene: NA; clone size: few; V gene: TRBV7-9; CDR3 DNA: TGTGCCAGCAGCTTAGCCGGGCCCCAAGGCAATCAGCCCCAGCATTTT; CDR3 protein: CASSLAGPQGNQPQHF